What follows is one TCR beta chain and its context. Its antigen is as yet unknown. The data derive from a study of a mutant IDH1 vaccine in newly diagnosed glioma. About the study: Vaccination was launched 4-6 weeks after radiotherapy alone, or with temozolomide cycles.

Time point given: week 35, safety follow-up. Topical imiquimod was applied with each vaccine dose, which held 300 ug of mutant IDH1 20-mer peptide. Patients came in for eight vaccinations, in weeks 1, 3, 5, 7, 11, 15, 19 and 23. TCRdb's copy holds only in-frame clones and misses some; the assay was immunoSEQ multiplex PCR. The sample lists tens of thousands of clones, around 74% occurring once. The V gene lost 3 bases and the J gene lost 2 bases, with 17 bases spanning the gap. This CDR3 contains 15 residues. Germline CDR1 reads GTSNPN; CDR2 reads SVGIG (reference sequence). The rearrangement links TRBV30 to TRBJ2-7, with a tentative D call TRBD1 (6 bases). This material consisted of PBMCs, taken from a glioma patient whose treatment included an IDH1 peptide vaccine. This receptor was identified in a man in his forties or fifties with glioma. The CDR3 reads CAWRETGKGTYEQYF. CDR3 nucleotides: TGTGCCTGGAGGGAGACAGGTAAGGGAACCTACGAGCAGTACTTC.